Presented here are 23 T cell receptor beta chains from one specimen sequenced in a study of shared clonotypes between healthy human individuals. Data came from immunoSEQ multiplex PCR; TCRdb stores just in-frame clones and leaves some out. The sample has about 2.1 million clones; around 93% are singletons. CD45RO-negative, CCR7-positively selected cells formed the naive CD8 fraction, excluding terminally differentiated effector memory CD45RA+ cells. The specimen sequenced was naive CD8+ T cells from PBMCs. The receptor set was obtained from a man younger than 35 in good health. Some clones in this sample may be carry-over from other donors' samples.

V gene TRBV27 combines with J gene TRBJ1-3; D uncertain. CDR3 length: 14 residues. Trimming shortened V by 6 bases and J by 4 bases, and 13 bases separated the two germline ends. CDR1 is MNHEY, CDR2 SMNVEV, per germline (reference sequence). In nucleotides, the CDR3 is TGTGCCAGCAGCTTGACGGGCGTAGGAAACACCATATATTTT. This codes for CASSLTGVGNTIYF.

The V call is TRBV29-1, the J call TRBJ2-5; D call uncertain. Matching the DNA end better, TRBJ2-7 makes the J call doubtful. Germline V gene sequence: CDR1 SQVTM, CDR2 ANQGSEA. The CDR3 consists of 13 residues. The CDR3 nucleotides read TGCAGCGTTGTACCGGACGCCGCCTACGAGCAGTACTTC. It yields the protein CSVVPDAAYEQYF.

This chain joins TRBV18 and TRBJ2-3; D possibly corresponds to TRBD2 (5 bases). The CDR3 runs 16 residues. Deletions cut 3 bases from V and 5 bases from J, with 18 bases between. Germline V CDR1 and CDR2: KGHSH, LQKENI. CDR3 in amino acids: CASSPPVARVIDTQYF. The DNA for the CDR3 is TGTGCCAGCTCACCCCCCGTAGCGAGGGTGATAGATACGCAGTATTTT. Together with reference TRBV18 and TRBJ2-3, the CDR3 gives the full variable domain: NAGVMQNPRHLVRRRGQEARLRCSPMKGHSHVYWYRQLPEEGLKFMVYLQKENIIDESGMPKERFSAEFPKEGPSILRIQQVVRGDSAAYFCASSPPVARVIDTQYFGPGTRLTVL.

CDR3: CASSLRNQVREKLFF. CDR3 in DNA: TGTGCCAGCAGTTTAAGGAACCAGGTTAGGGAAAAACTGTTTTTT. The rearrangement links TRBV28 to TRBJ1-4, with unresolved D. Germline V CDR1 and CDR2: MDHEN, SYDVKM. Trimming removed 2 bases at V and 8 bases at J, with 15 bases between. This CDR3 is 15 amino acids long.

On this clone itself: Distinct nucleotide sequences in the sample also encode this CDR3. The rearrangement links TRBV6-6 to TRBJ1-1; D unclear. Germline CDR1 and CDR2: MNHNY and SVGAGI (reference sequence). CDR3 size: 13 residues. Trimming stripped 2 bases from V and 1 base from J, with 5 bases between. Written as DNA, the CDR3 is TGTGCCAGCAGTTACCTGGGGAACACTGAAGCTTTCTTT. Its protein is CASSYLGNTEAFF.

The chain links TRBV29-1 to TRBJ2-1, with 12 bases fitting TRBD2. After removal of 4 bases from V and 0 bases from J, the junction contained 7 bases not matched to a gene. Per germline, CDR1 SQVTM and CDR2 ANQGSEA. The CDR3 runs 17 residues. CDR3 DNA sequence: TGCAGCGTTGTAGGGCTAGCGGGAGGGCCCTCCTACAATGAGCAGTTCTTC. As protein: CSVVGLAGGPSYNEQFF.

With regard to this clone: This CDR3 is also generated by other DNA sequences in the sample. The chain is built from TRBV6-6 and TRBJ2-5; 7 bases fit TRBD1. The CDR3 consists of 14 residues. CDR1 MNHNY and CDR2 SVGAGI come from the germline V gene (reference sequence). Trimming cost V 4 bases and J 5 bases; bases outside gene matches: 7. CDR3 in DNA: TGTGCCAGCAGTTTTTATAGGGGGCAGGAGACCCAGTACTTC. Encoded protein: CASSFYRGQETQYF.

The rearrangement joins TRBV6-5 to TRBJ2-7, with D possibly being TRBD1 (6 bases). V lost 3 bases, J lost 13 bases, and 16 bases lay in between. This CDR3 is 12 amino acids long. Germline CDR1 MNHEY, CDR2 SVGAGI. For the CDR3, the DNA is TGTGCCAGCAGTTATGTCCAGGGGCCCCTTTACTTC. Residues: CASSYVQGPLYF.

This clone occurred once. The rearrangement joins TRBV5-6 to TRBJ2-1, with 8 bases matching TRBD1. The V and J ends lost 2 bases and 1 base, in that order; junction bases with no gene match: 5. The CDR3 contains 16 residues. Germline CDR1 reads SGHDT; CDR2 reads YYEEEE. The chain's CDR3 is CASSFPRGLSYNEQFF. The CDR3 nucleotides read TGTGCCAGCAGCTTTCCCAGGGGGCTGTCCTACAATGAGCAGTTCTTC.

The chain combines TRBV7-8 with TRBJ2-1; TRBD2 matches at 11 bases. Germline values: CDR1 SGHVS, CDR2 FQNEAQ. The CDR3 length is 16 residues. With 5 bases clipped from V and 4 bases from J, the junction kept 7 bases outside the gene matches. The CDR3 region is CASSNPSGRSYNEQFF. The CDR3 DNA sequence: TGTGCCAGCAGCAACCCTAGCGGGAGGTCTTACAATGAGCAGTTCTTC.

CDR3 in amino acids: CASAGGYYGYTF. CDR3 nucleotide sequence: TGTGCTAGTGCCGGGGGATACTATGGCTACACCTTC. V usage is TRBV12-5 and J usage is TRBJ1-2; D might be TRBD1 (5 bases). V shed 7 bases and J shed 3 bases, with 9 bases lying between them. CDR3 size: 12 residues. From germline, CDR1 is LGHNT and CDR2 FRNRAP.

This clone was counted a few times. Within the sample, other DNA sequences also encode this same CDR3. The chain employs TRBV27 and TRBJ1-5; 8 nucleotides align to TRBD1. The CDR3 runs to 14 residues. CDR1 is MNHEY, CDR2 SMNVEV, per germline (reference sequence). The ends lost 3 bases at V and 7 bases at J; junction bases unmatched: 5. The chain's CDR3 is CASSLLQGVQPQHF. As DNA, the CDR3 is TGTGCCAGCAGTTTGTTACAGGGGGTCCAGCCCCAGCATTTT.

The rearrangement links TRBV10-2 to TRBJ1-1; D is uncertain. The CDR3 loop spans 13 amino acids. Germline CDR1 and CDR2: WSHSY and SAAADI. Deletions cut 0 bases from V and 8 bases from J, with 10 bases between. The CDR3 coding sequence is TGCGCCAGCAGTGAGTCGGGTTATAAGGAAGCTTTCTTT. Residues: CASSESGYKEAFF.

In its sample, this clone was seen a few times. The chain carries TRBV10-1 and TRBJ1-1; D ambiguous. Germline V gives CDR1 WNHNN, CDR2 SYGVQD (reference sequence). Trimming removed 0 bases from V and 6 bases from J, with 14 bases in between. This CDR3 is 15 amino acids long. In DNA, the CDR3 is TGCGCCAGCAGTGAGTCAGGCGGGATTAAGGCTGAAGCTTTCTTT. It codes for CASSESGGIKAEAFF.

This chain links TRBV5-6 with TRBJ1-1; 8 bases agree with TRBD1. With 0 bases clipped from V and 6 bases from J, the junction kept 10 bases outside the gene matches. CDR3 size: 16 residues. CDR1 SGHDT and CDR2 YYEEEE come from the germline V gene. The CDR3, as DNA: TGTGCCAGCAGCTTGGGGACAGGGCCACCTCTCCCTGAAGCTTTCTTT. This translates into CASSLGTGPPLPEAFF.

This clone has only one observation. The rearrangement uses TRBV5-4 and TRBJ2-7; tentatively, D is TRBD1 (6 bases). The CDR3 runs 14 residues. The germline V and J ends were trimmed by 5 bases and 0 bases, with 12 bases remaining between them. Germline lookup yields CDR1 SGHNT and CDR2 YYREEE (reference sequence). DNA for the CDR3: TGTGCCAGCAGAGAAACAGGGAGCTCCTACGAGCAGTACTTC. Amino acids: CASRETGSSYEQYF. Based on the CDR3 plus reference TRBV5-4 and TRBJ2-7, the full variable domain is ETGVTQSPTHLIKTRGQQVTLRCSSQSGHNTVSWYQQALGQGPQFIFQYYREEENGRGNFPPRFSGLQFPNYSSELNVNALELDDSALYLCASRETGSSYEQYFGPGTRLTVT.

The chain has TRBV7-9 and TRBJ1-1; the D is unclear. The CDR3 spans 14 residues. In germline, CDR1 is SEHNR, CDR2 FQNEAQ (reference sequence). Trimming took 0 bases from V and 0 from J, leaving 5 bases between them. CDR3: CASSLASMNTEAFF. The CDR3, as DNA: TGTGCCAGCAGCTTAGCCAGCATGAACACTGAAGCTTTCTTT.

The chain uses TRBV15 and TRBJ2-1; unclear D gene. V lost 3 bases, J lost 7 bases, and 10 bases lay in between. The CDR3 has 13 amino acids. Germline CDR1 reads LNHNV; CDR2 reads YYDKDF (reference sequence). The CDR3 reads CATSSPLGNEQFF. The CDR3 DNA reads TGTGCCACCAGCAGCCCCCTAGGGAATGAGCAGTTCTTC.

The table lists this clone with a few counts. The same CDR3 arises from other DNA sequences in this sample as well. The V call is TRBV7-9, the J call TRBJ1-5; maybe TRBD1 (5 bases). Between the trimmed V and J ends, which lost 1 base and 2 bases, there was a span of 6 bases. Germline CDR1 SEHNR, CDR2 FQNEAQ (reference sequence). The CDR3 runs to 14 residues. The CDR3 protein is CASSLGGGNQPQHF. CDR3 nucleotides: TGTGCCAGCAGCTTAGGAGGGGGCAATCAGCCCCAGCATTTT.

About this clone itself: This sample includes further DNA sequences coding for the same CDR3. The rearrangement uses TRBV27 and TRBJ2-7; perhaps TRBD2 as D (5 bases). Between the trimmed V and J ends, which lost 0 bases and 4 bases, there was a span of 13 bases. This CDR3 has 15 amino acids. CDR1 and CDR2 from the germline V gene are MNHEY and SMNVEV (reference sequence). DNA for the CDR3: TGTGCCAGCAGTTTATCGGCGGGTAGATCATACGAGCAGTACTTC. It is translated as CASSLSAGRSYEQYF.

The chain combines TRBV15 with TRBJ2-1; the D gene is possibly TRBD2 (5 bases). The CDR3 extends over 16 amino acids. Germline-derived CDR1 and CDR2 are LNHNV and YYDKDF (reference sequence). V was trimmed by 5 bases and J by 5 bases, leaving 19 bases between them. CDR3 sequence (DNA): TGTGCCACCAGCGGCACGCAGGCTAGCCGTCACAATGAGCAGTTCTTC. Its translation: CATSGTQASRHNEQFF.

The chain links TRBV15 to TRBJ1-1, with 7 bases identical to TRBD1. The V segment lost 0 bases and the J segment 1 base; nucleotides outside the gene matches: 11. Germline assignment: CDR1 LNHNV and CDR2 YYDKDF (reference sequence). This CDR3 has 18 residues. This chain's CDR3 is CATSRDFELQGPNTEAFF. As DNA, the CDR3 is TGTGCCACCAGCAGAGATTTTGAACTACAGGGGCCGAACACTGAAGCTTTCTTT. The full variable domain, completed using reference TRBV15 and TRBJ1-1, is DAMVIQNPRYQVTQFGKPVTLSCSQTLNHNVMYWYQQKSSQAPKLLFHYYDKDFNNEADTPDNFQSRRPNTSFCFLDIRSPGLGDTAMYLCATSRDFELQGPNTEAFFGQGTRLTVV.

The table lists this clone with a count of one. The chain uses TRBV15 and TRBJ2-7, with D tentatively TRBD1 (5 bases). V lost 0 bases and J 3 bases, leaving 18 bases between the germline ends. Germline loops: CDR1 LNHNV, CDR2 YYDKDF (reference sequence). The CDR3 has 17 amino acids. CDR3 in DNA: TGTGCCACCAGCAGAGATATCCGCCGCGAAGACAGCTACGAGCAGTACTTC. Amino acid sequence: CATSRDIRREDSYEQYF.